This T cell receptor (beta chain) derives from a study of prognosis after radiotherapy for stage I lung cancer. For the study at large: Whereas around 12 patients had adenocarcinoma, squamous cell carcinoma was the tumor in about seven. Therapy given concurrently with stereotactic body radiotherapy reached no patient.

Genomic DNA yielded TCR beta CDR3, amplified by two-round multiplex PCR. Initially, in first-round PCR, primers specific to each TRBV and TRBJ gene were used. One entry per CDR3 protein results from TCRdb running MiXCR on the multiplex PCR reads. The sample holds 45,000 to 60,000 distinct CDR3 sequences, roughly 36% seen once. Trimming removed 4 bases from V and 10 bases from J, with 14 bases in between. Germline assignment: CDR1 MRHNA and CDR2 SNTAGT. CDR3 length: 13 amino acids. This clonotype appeared a few times. This may come from a read error, since a much larger clone is one base off. This material consisted of PBMCs, taken before or after stereotactic body radiation therapy (not recorded which). This receptor was obtained from a donor aged 50 or older with non-small cell lung cancer. The rearrangement links TRBV6-4 to TRBJ2-1; no clear D. CDR3 coding DNA: TGTGCCAGCAGTGTCTGTATCCCAGGCGAGCAGTTCTTC. As protein: CASSVCIPGEQFF.